This TCR beta chain was sequenced for a study of T-cell memory formation after mild COVID-19. Whole-study context: The two donors had largely donor-specific TCR clusters.

Study results and limitations: Memory cells collected pre-infection included some clones that later responded, suggesting cross-reactive memory joined.

Employing constant-segment primers, 5'RACE generated TCR alpha and TCR beta cDNA libraries bearing sample barcodes and UMIs. TCRdb itself ran the 5' RACE reads through MiXCR, one entry per CDR3 protein. The repertoire holds around 190,000 distinct CDR3 sequences, with less than 20% as singletons. In regard to this clonotype: Its antigen remains unknown.

Per the germline V gene, CDR1 is SNHLY and CDR2 is FYNNEI. The CDR3 is made up of 14 amino acids. V dropped 1 base and J dropped 1 base, with 7 bases sitting between them. This TCR came from a man aged 18 to 29 who had mild COVID-19 (a few samples of this study predate the infection). Cell type and time point are not known. The chain recombines TRBV2 with TRBJ2-5; D call uncertain. Specimen: PBMCs or a T cell subset sorted from them (not recorded which). CDR3 sequence reads: CASSEGRFQETQYF. The CDR3 DNA sequence: TGTGCCAGCAGTGAAGGGCGGTTCCAAGAGACCCAGTACTTC.